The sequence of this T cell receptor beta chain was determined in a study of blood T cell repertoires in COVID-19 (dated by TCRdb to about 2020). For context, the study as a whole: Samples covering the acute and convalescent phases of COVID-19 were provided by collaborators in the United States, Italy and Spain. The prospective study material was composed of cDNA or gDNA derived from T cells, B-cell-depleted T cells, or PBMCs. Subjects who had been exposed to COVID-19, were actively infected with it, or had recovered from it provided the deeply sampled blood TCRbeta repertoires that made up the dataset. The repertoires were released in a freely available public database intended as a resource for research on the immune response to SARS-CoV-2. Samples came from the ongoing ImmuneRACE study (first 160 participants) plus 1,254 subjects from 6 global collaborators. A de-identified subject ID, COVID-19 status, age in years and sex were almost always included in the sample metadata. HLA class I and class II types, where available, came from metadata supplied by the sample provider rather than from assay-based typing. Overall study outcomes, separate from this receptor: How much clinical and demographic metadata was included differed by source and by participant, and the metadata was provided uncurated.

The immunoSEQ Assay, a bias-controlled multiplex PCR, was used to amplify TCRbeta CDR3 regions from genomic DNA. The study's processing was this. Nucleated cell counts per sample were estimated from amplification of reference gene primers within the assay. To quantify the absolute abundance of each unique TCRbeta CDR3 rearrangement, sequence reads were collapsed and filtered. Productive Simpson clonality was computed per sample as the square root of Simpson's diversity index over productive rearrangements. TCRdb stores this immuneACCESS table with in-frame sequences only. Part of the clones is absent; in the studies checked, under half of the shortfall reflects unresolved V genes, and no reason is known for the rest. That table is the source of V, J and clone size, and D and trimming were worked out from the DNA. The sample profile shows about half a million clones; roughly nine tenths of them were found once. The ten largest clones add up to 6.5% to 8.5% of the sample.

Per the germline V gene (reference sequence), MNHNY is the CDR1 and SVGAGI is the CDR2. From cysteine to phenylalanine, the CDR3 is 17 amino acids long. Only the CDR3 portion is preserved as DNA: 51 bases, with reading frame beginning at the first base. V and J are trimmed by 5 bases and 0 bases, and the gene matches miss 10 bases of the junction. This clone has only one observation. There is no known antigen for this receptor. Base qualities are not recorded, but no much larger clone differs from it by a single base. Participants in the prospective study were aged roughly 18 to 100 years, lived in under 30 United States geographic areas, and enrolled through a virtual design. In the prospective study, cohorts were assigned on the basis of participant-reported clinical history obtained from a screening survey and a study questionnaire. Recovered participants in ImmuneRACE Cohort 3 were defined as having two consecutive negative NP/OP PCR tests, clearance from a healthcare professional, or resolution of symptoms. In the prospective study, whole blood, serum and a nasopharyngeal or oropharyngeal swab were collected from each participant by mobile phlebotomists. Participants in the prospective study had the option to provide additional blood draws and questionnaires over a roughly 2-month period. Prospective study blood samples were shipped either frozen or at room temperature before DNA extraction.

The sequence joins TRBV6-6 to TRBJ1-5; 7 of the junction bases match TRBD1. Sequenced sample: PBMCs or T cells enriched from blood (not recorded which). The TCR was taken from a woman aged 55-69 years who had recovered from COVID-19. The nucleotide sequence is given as TGTGCCAGCAGTCTTCGACCAACAGGGGTTAGCAATCAGCCCCAGCATTTT. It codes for CASSLRPTGVSNQPQHF.